This T cell receptor beta chain was obtained from a study of early T cells in non-severe SARS-CoV-2 infection. TCRdb used MiXCR to reprocess the 5' RACE reads, holding one entry per CDR3 protein. This table has 25,000 to 35,000 distinct CDR3 sequences, 5% to 6.5% appearing once. CDR1 is MDHEN, CDR2 SYDVKM, per germline. V shed 4 bases and J shed 0 bases, with 16 bases lying between them. The CDR3 consists of 17 residues. The chain links TRBV28 to TRBJ2-1, with D uncertain. This TCR was recovered from an adult who was a healthcare worker with PCR-confirmed SARS-CoV-2 infection or an uninfected control (not recorded which). Sequenced: whole blood. CDR3: CASSSPFGPSSYNEQFF. The CDR3 DNA reads TGTGCCAGCAGTTCCCCTTTCGGGCCCAGCTCCTACAATGAGCAGTTCTTC.